The 20 T cell receptor beta chains presented below share a single source sample, sequenced in a study of T cell repertoires in cytomegalovirus infection (dated by TCRdb to between 2018 and 2020). The instrument given in TCRdb is Illumina HiSeq 1500. The public sequencing data were trimmed at Q25 with fastp and processed into clonotypes with MiXCR by TCRdb, which kept only in-frame beta chains. Under each unique CDR3 protein, matching rows form one entry showing the most common genes and DNA. Present in this sample are 49,000 or so distinct CDR3 sequences, around 18% of which were seen just once. The ten largest clonotypes hold 40% to 65% of the sample. The treatment or condition label on this specimen signifies: in vitro stimulation with specific CMV peptide epitopes to enrich CMV-specific T cells. Their cognate antigens are unknown. Material: CD8+ T cells from cultured PBMCs, obtained from culture after CMV antigen stimulation. The source is a human donor in good health (CMV status not recorded). Some clones in this sample may be carry-over from other donors' samples.

This clonotype was counted only a few times. The rearrangement uses TRBV27 and TRBJ1-1; tentatively, D is TRBD1 (5 bases). The V gene lost 6 bases and the J gene lost 1 base, with 12 bases spanning the gap. The CDR3 runs 14 residues. The V gene's germline CDR1 is MNHEY and CDR2 SMNVEV (reference sequence). As DNA, the CDR3 is TGTGCCAGCAGCCGCAGGGCTGCGAACACTGAAGCTTTCTTT. It codes for CASSRRAANTEAFF.

The V gene is TRBV12-3 or TRBV12-4, the J gene TRBJ2-2; no definite D call. The CDR3 sequence is 14 residues long. V lost 10 bases to trimming and J lost 2 bases, with 14 bases between them. The CDR3 nucleotides are TGTGCCATCCCGGTGGGTAGCAACACCGGGGAGCTGTTTTTT. This encodes CAIPVGSNTGELFF.

This chain uses TRBV9 with TRBJ2-1, with 12 bases identical to TRBD2. The ends lost 4 bases at V and 5 bases at J; junction bases unmatched: 16. CDR3 length: 19 amino acids. CDR1 SGDLS and CDR2 YYNGEE come from the germline V gene. The CDR3 is CASSPTIPSGRGNHNEQFF. The DNA of the CDR3 is TGTGCCAGCAGCCCCACTATCCCTAGCGGGAGGGGTAACCACAATGAGCAGTTCTTC.

To note about this clonotype: This may be a read error: a much more frequent sequence differs by one nucleotide. The CDR3 DNA is TGTGCCAGCAGTGCCAGGAGGAAAGAGACCCAGTACTTC. Its translation is CASSARRKETQYF. The chain links TRBV6-2 or TRBV6-3 to TRBJ2-5; tentative D call: TRBD2 (5 bases). Trimming stripped 5 bases from V and 3 bases from J, with 10 bases between. CDR3 length equals 13 residues. Germline lookup yields CDR1 MNHEY and CDR2 SVGEGT.

This clonotype was found many times. This chain joins TRBV7-2 and TRBJ2-1; 14 nucleotides align to TRBD2. Germline V gene sequence: CDR1 SGHTA, CDR2 FQGNSA. The CDR3 has 22 residues. V shed 5 bases, J shed 2 bases, and the junction held 20 bases outside the gene matches. CDR3 in amino acids: CASSPLWTNYGTSGGPYNEQFF. DNA of the CDR3: TGTGCCAGCAGCCCGTTATGGACCAACTACGGGACTAGCGGGGGTCCCTACAATGAGCAGTTCTTC.

This clonotype was seen repeatedly, ten times or more. The chain links TRBV7-6 to TRBJ2-3; no clear D. This CDR3 is built from 16 residues. The ends were cut back, 4 bases at V and 0 bases at J, with 14 bases in the middle. The germline CDR1 and CDR2 sequences are SGHVS and FNYEAQ. Here the CDR3 reads CASSSTSASSTDTQYF. Written as DNA, the CDR3 is TGTGCCAGCAGCTCAACGTCAGCCTCTAGCACAGATACGCAGTATTTT.

This clonotype was counted ten times or more. V usage is TRBV7-9 and J usage is TRBJ2-5, with 8 bases matching TRBD1. Trimming took 5 bases from V and 2 from J; bases not matched to a gene: 13. Germline values: CDR1 SEHNR, CDR2 FQNEAQ (reference sequence). The CDR3 runs to 17 residues. CDR3 protein: CASSASMGTGPQETQYF. The CDR3 DNA reads as TGTGCCAGCAGCGCAAGTATGGGGACAGGCCCTCAAGAGACCCAGTACTTC.

The V gene is TRBV6-1, the J gene TRBJ1-6; the match to TRBD1 covers 7 bases. Per germline, CDR1 MNHNS and CDR2 SASEGT. The CDR3 totals 17 residues. The junction had 12 bases not matched to a gene; V was cut back by 10 bases and J by 0 bases. CDR3 sequence: CATPRGTASSYNSPLHF. The CDR3 DNA reads TGTGCCACCCCCCGTGGGACAGCGAGCTCCTATAATTCACCCCTCCACTTT.

There are many counts of this clonotype. The chain is built from TRBV9 and TRBJ2-3, with 14 bases matching TRBD2. With V trimmed by 4 bases and J by 0 bases, 4 bases remained unmatched. The CDR3 is 17 amino acids. From germline, CDR1 is SGDLS and CDR2 YYNGEE. The CDR3 DNA is TGTGCCAGCAGCCCCGGGACTAGCGGGGGTAGCACAGATACGCAGTATTTT. Protein: CASSPGTSGGSTDTQYF.

This chain links TRBV2 with TRBJ1-1; TRBD1 agrees at 7 bases. Germline assignment: CDR1 SNHLY and CDR2 FYNNEI. V shed 6 bases, J shed 0 bases, and the junction held 1 base outside the gene matches. This CDR3 is 13 amino acids long. Here the CDR3 DNA reads TGTGCCAGCAGGGGACAGTTGAACACTGAAGCTTTCTTT. Its translation: CASRGQLNTEAFF.

In this sample, this clonotype turned up many times. The rearrangement joins TRBV4-1 to TRBJ2-1; D is perhaps TRBD2 (5 bases). V shed 8 bases and J shed 7 bases, with 18 bases lying between them. There are 14 residues in the CDR3. CDR1 MGHRA and CDR2 YSYEKL come from the germline V gene. The CDR3 loop reads CASAPEGTRNEQFF. DNA of the CDR3: TGCGCCAGCGCCCCCGAGGGTACCAGGAATGAGCAGTTCTTC.

The V call is TRBV6-6, the J call TRBJ2-3; D gene ambiguous. CDR1 and CDR2 from the germline V gene are MNHNY and SVGAGI (reference sequence). V was clipped by 3 bases and J by 6 bases, with 7 bases between them. CDR3 length: 12 residues. DNA for the CDR3: TGTGCCAGCAGTTATCGCGAGGATACGCAGTATTTT. Protein: CASSYREDTQYF.

The chain combines TRBV30 with TRBJ1-1; maybe TRBD1 (6 bases). CDR1 is GTSNPN, CDR2 SVGIG, per germline (reference sequence). The length of the CDR3 is 15 residues. V lost 0 bases and J lost 4, with 15 bases in between. The CDR3 here is CAWSVRGAVSTEAFF. The CDR3 region has the DNA TGTGCCTGGAGTGTACGGGGGGCAGTGAGCACTGAAGCTTTCTTT.

The V and J genes are TRBV15 and TRBJ2-3, with D perhaps TRBD1 or TRBD2 (5 bases each). CDR1 LNHNV and CDR2 YYDKDF come from the germline V gene (reference sequence). V lost 7 bases, J lost 5 bases, and 7 bases lay in between. This CDR3 has 11 amino acids. The CDR3 DNA is TGTGCCACCACGGGGCTAGATACGCAGTATTTT. This codes for CATTGLDTQYF.

This rearrangement joins TRBV9 to TRBJ2-6, with D hard to call. Germline V gene lookup returns CDR1 SGDLS and CDR2 YYNGEE. Trimming removed 0 bases at V and 2 bases at J, with 3 bases between. The CDR3 sequence is 14 residues long. In DNA form, the CDR3 reads TGTGCCAGCAGCGTAGGGGCTGGGGCCAACGTCCTGACTTTC. This translates into CASSVGAGANVLTF.

V usage is TRBV6-6 and J usage is TRBJ1-1; possibly TRBD1 for D (6 bases). V dropped 7 bases and J dropped 1 base, with 19 bases sitting between them. The germline V gene has CDR1 MNHNY and CDR2 SVGAGI (reference sequence). The length of the CDR3 is 16 residues. CDR3 bases: TGTGCCAGCACCAAAGGGGGGTACAGGGAGAACACTGAAGCTTTCTTT. This sequence encodes CASTKGGYRENTEAFF.

Ten or more counts support this clonotype. The chain uses TRBV27 and TRBJ2-3; no definite D call. The CDR3 totals 11 residues. The ends were cut back, 7 bases at V and 11 bases at J, with 13 bases in the middle. Germline V gene lookup returns CDR1 MNHEY and CDR2 SMNVEV (reference sequence). The CDR3 DNA reads as TGTGCCAGCAACCTAGGTATACAGCAGTATTTT. As protein: CASNLGIQQYF.

This clonotype was detected many times. A much larger clone differs from this one at a single base, so this may be a read error. The CDR3 DNA sequence: TGTGCCAGCAGCTTCACAGATACGCAGTATTTT. Translating it yields CASSFTDTQYF. This chain uses TRBV7-2 with TRBJ2-3, with unresolved D. Per germline, CDR1 SGHTA and CDR2 FQGNSA. The CDR3 loop spans 11 amino acids. Trimming took 3 bases from V and 2 from J, leaving 0 bases between them. Looking up the rest from reference TRBV7-2 and TRBJ2-3 gives the full variable domain: GAGVSQSPSNKVTEKGKDVELRCDPISGHTALYWYRQSLGQGLEFLIYFQGNSAPDKSGLPSDRFSAERTGGSVSTLTIQRTQQEDSAVYLCASSFTDTQYFGPGTRLTVL.

Of note for this clonotype: At one of its ends the junction is not consistent with the germline gene, which may arise from a read error. The chain couples TRBV6-1 to TRBJ2-7, with 10 positions matching TRBD1. The germline V gene has CDR1 MNHNS and CDR2 SASEGT. There are 12 residues in the CDR3. DNA for the CDR3: TGTACCAGCAGGGGACAGGGGCGAGAGCAGTACTTC. Its translation: CTSRGQGREQYF.

This clonotype was seen at least ten times. This chain joins TRBV5-6 and TRBJ2-5; D is perhaps TRBD2 (5 bases). V was shortened by 1 base and J by 0 bases, with 13 bases between the two germline ends. CDR1 SGHDT and CDR2 YYEEEE come from the germline V gene. This CDR3 spans 16 amino acids. CDR3 loop: CASSLRYEGYQETQYF. The CDR3 DNA reads as TGTGCCAGCAGCTTGAGGTATGAGGGATACCAAGAGACCCAGTACTTC.